Sequencing of this T cell receptor beta chain was carried out in a study of beta chain features in type 1 diabetes. Study background: When patients were set against healthy donors, age, gender and cell yields were similar.

Via CD45RO/CCR7/CD25/CD127/CD95/CD27, cells of the CD4+ naive, central memory, regulatory and stem cell-like memory subsets were sorted. The whole isolated RNA underwent reverse transcription, so sequencing captured expressed TCRB transcripts. Using immunoSEQ multiplex PCR, the repertoire was profiled, and TCRdb retains in-frame clones only, with some absent. The data show hundreds of thousands of clones, about 70% seen once. V was trimmed by 2 bases and J by 1 base, leaving 6 bases between them. Germline lookup yields CDR1 GTSNPN and CDR2 SVGIG (reference sequence). The CDR3 has 14 residues. Overall study findings and caveats: When VDJ junctions were examined, type 1 diabetes patients showed fewer insertions and more deletions. Among patients with Type 1 diabetes, TCRB CDR3s were moderately but significantly shorter in every one of the four CD4+ subsets.

This clone was recorded a few times. The antigen remains undetermined. The sequencing sample was made of naive CD4+ T cells from blood. This TCR was sampled from a man aged 25-45 years in good health. J is TRBJ2-6 and V is TRBV30, with unresolved D. The CDR3 DNA is TGTGCCTGGAGTAAGGGATCTGGGGCCAACGTCCTGACTTTC. It is translated as CAWSKGSGANVLTF.